This TCR beta chain was captured in a study of blood T cell repertoires in COVID-19. Study background: Sites in the United States, Italy and Spain provided acute and convalescent COVID-19 samples.

CDR3 length: 11 residues. The V end was cut by 3 bases, the J end by 7 bases, with 6 bases between. Germline V gene sequence: CDR1 MNHNS, CDR2 SASEGT. Original handling: The authors estimated nucleated cell counts from reference gene primer amplification. TCRdb's table, derived via immunoSEQ multiplex PCR, lists solely in-frame clones and lacks some. That table supplies the V and J calls and clone size; D and trimming were determined from the DNA. The sample contains hundreds of thousands of clones, around 89% of which appear only once. Participants reported their clinical history, and cohort assignment relied on those reports.

The chain recombines TRBV6-1 with TRBJ1-1; D remains ambiguous. The sample comprised PBMCs or T cells enriched from blood (not recorded which). The sequence was collected from a man aged 18 to 29 who had recovered from COVID-19. CDR3 sequence reads: CASSDRFEAFF. CDR3 nucleotides: TGTGCCAGCAGTGACAGATTTGAAGCTTTCTTT.